A selection of T cell receptor beta chains follows, all from one sample in a study of low-dose radiotherapy and immunotherapy resistance in tumors. TCRdb passed the reads through MiXCR, listing each CDR3 protein once. The sample holds about 80,000 distinct CDR3 sequences, about 17% seen once. Specimen: PBMCs, collected after low-dose radiotherapy plus immunotherapy. Source of these receptors: a male donor with prostate cancer. Both conserved end residues are part of each CDR3. D genes are given only for firm matches. Size is stated for part of the rows, as once, few or many counts, or as a class when the clone is expanded.

>many|TRBD2|TRBJ2-1|TRBV9
CASSLRIAGLNEQFF
TGTGCCAGCAGCCTCCGCATAGCGGGATTGAATGAGCAGTTCTTC
>.|.|TRBJ1-3|TRBV29-1
CSVEDYGGSSLGNTIYF
TGCAGCGTTGAAGATTATGGAGGGTCCTCTCTGGGAAACACCATATATTTT
>many|TRBD2|TRBJ2-1|TRBV24-1
CATSDPGLEKFF
TGTGCCACCAGTGATCCAGGACTAGAAAAGTTCTTC
>few|TRBD2|TRBJ2-7|TRBV7-2
CASSPLAGPYEQYF
TGTGCCAGCAGCCCACTAGCGGGACCTTACGAGCAGTACTTC
>.|.|TRBJ2-3|TRBV7-2
CASSFNSGTYERYF
TGTGCCAGCAGCTTCAACTCCGGAACCTACGAGCGGTATTTT
>few|TRBD1|TRBJ2-5|TRBV11-2
CASSPVPGQGSSTRETQYF
TGTGCCAGCAGCCCCGTCCCGGGACAGGGGTCCTCTACCAGAGAGACCCAGTACTTC
>many|.|TRBJ1-5|TRBV6-6
CASSYHGTSQPQHF
TGTGCCAGCAGTTACCACGGGACGAGTCAGCCCCAGCATTTT
>many|TRBD2|TRBJ2-5|TRBV7-3
CASSSGGLAQETQYF
TGTGCCAGCAGCTCCGGAGGACTAGCTCAAGAGACCCAGTACTTC
>many|.|TRBJ1-5|TRBV14
CASSNGNQPQHF
TGTGCCAGCAGCAACGGTAATCAGCCCCAGCATTTT
>.|TRBD2|TRBJ2-3|TRBV9
CASSPSGRSTDTQYF
TGTGCCAGCAGCCCGAGCGGGAGGTCCACAGATACGCAGTATTTT
>many|.|TRBJ2-2|TRBV6-5
CASSSPQGTNTGELFF
TGTGCCAGCAGTTCTCCCCAGGGAACGAACACCGGGGAGCTGTTTTTT
>many|.|TRBJ1-2|TRBV20-1
CSAINPGPDFFTF
TGCAGTGCCATCAATCCGGGACCAGACTTTTTCACCTTC
>many|TRBD1|TRBJ2-1|TRBV28
CASTEAPGTGLDEQFF
TGTGCCAGCACCGAAGCTCCCGGGACAGGGCTCGATGAGCAGTTCTTC
>many|.|TRBJ2-2|TRBV27
CASVTSTGELFF
TGTGCCAGCGTCACGAGCACCGGGGAGCTGTTTTTT
>many|TRBD2|TRBJ2-2|TRBV4-3
CASKPGLAGGLNTGELFF
TGCGCCAGCAAACCCGGACTAGCGGGAGGGCTGAACACCGGGGAGCTGTTTTTT
>many|.|TRBJ2-5|TRBV29-1
CSGRTGGETQYF
TGCAGCGGCCGGACCGGAGGGGAGACCCAGTACTTC
>many|TRBD2|TRBJ2-1|TRBV12-5
CASGLPSSLAGVDEQFF
TGTGCTAGTGGTTTGCCATCCTCACTAGCGGGAGTGGATGAGCAGTTCTTC
>.|TRBD1|TRBJ1-6|TRBV20-1
CSATGTGRSPLHF
TGCAGTGCGACCGGGACAGGGAGATCACCCCTCCACTTT
>many|.|TRBJ2-5|TRBV20-1
CSARGGPQETQYF
TGCAGTGCTAGGGGGGGACCACAAGAGACCCAGTACTTC
>.|.|TRBJ2-7|TRBV30
CAWSVRGQILSYEQYF
TGTGCCTGGAGTGTGAGAGGACAGATTCTATCCTACGAGCAGTACTTC
>many|TRBD1|TRBJ2-1|TRBV7-6
CASSRYTGTGGSSYNEQFF
TGTGCCAGCAGCCGATACACCGGGACAGGGGGCAGTTCCTACAATGAGCAGTTCTTC
>many|.|TRBJ2-4|TRBV7-8
CASSAGYTRAKNIQYF
TGTGCCAGCAGCGCCGGATACACTCGGGCAAAAAACATTCAGTACTTC
>.|TRBD2|TRBJ2-3|TRBV25-1
CASSEARSAGGLDTQYF
TGTGCCAGCAGTGAAGCAAGGTCGGCGGGAGGTCTTGATACGCAGTATTTT
>many|.|TRBJ1-6|TRBV25-1
CASSESSGGNNSPLHF
TGTGCCAGCAGTGAATCTAGTGGAGGAAACAATTCACCCCTCCACTTT
>many|TRBD2|TRBJ2-3|TRBV10-3
CAISVSLAGVTDTQYF
TGTGCCATCAGTGTATCTCTAGCGGGAGTCACAGATACGCAGTATTTT
>many|TRBD2|TRBJ2-1|TRBV6-2/TRBV6-3
CASSYKLAGLNEQFF
TGTGCCAGCAGTTACAAGCTAGCGGGGCTAAATGAGCAGTTCTTC
>many|.|TRBJ1-6|TRBV5-4
CASSFFQSSNSPLHF
TGTGCCAGCAGCTTTTTTCAGTCATCTAATTCACCCCTCCACTTT
>many|TRBD1|TRBJ1-4|TRBV29-1
CSAGQGANEKLFF
TGCAGCGCGGGACAGGGGGCGAATGAAAAACTGTTTTTT
>.|.|TRBJ2-1|TRBV12-3/TRBV12-4
CASQRGIAYNEQFF
TGTGCCAGTCAGAGAGGGATCGCCTACAATGAGCAGTTCTTC
>many|.|TRBJ1-1|TRBV19
CASSITGGSGMNTEAFF
TGTGCCAGTAGTATAACTGGGGGGAGCGGAATGAACACTGAAGCTTTCTTT
>medium-sized|TRBD2|TRBJ2-3|TRBV7-2
CASSLTSGTDTQYF
TGTGCCAGCAGCTTGACTAGCGGCACAGATACGCAGTATTTT
>many|TRBD2|TRBJ2-1|TRBV19
CATSMRLAGGPSYNEQFF
TGTGCCACTAGTATGAGGCTAGCGGGAGGGCCCTCCTACAATGAGCAGTTCTTC
>many|TRBD1|TRBJ2-5|TRBV24-1
CATSEPGTGEETQYF
TGTGCCACCAGTGAACCTGGGACAGGGGAAGAGACCCAGTACTTC
>.|.|TRBJ1-4|TRBV2
CASSEPSEKLFF
TGTGCCAGCAGTGAACCGAGTGAAAAACTGTTTTTT
>many|.|TRBJ2-4|TRBV20-1
CSARDPGRGENIQYF
TGCAGTGCTAGAGATCCGGGTAGGGGGGAAAACATTCAGTACTTC
>many|.|TRBJ2-7|TRBV6-2/TRBV6-3
CASSPTGLFAEQYF
TGTGCCAGCAGTCCCACCGGACTATTCGCCGAGCAGTACTTC
>many|.|TRBJ2-5|TRBV18
CASSADLRTAQYF
TGTGCCAGCTCAGCCGACCTCCGGACGGCCCAGTACTTC
>many|.|TRBJ2-7|TRBV11-1
CASSLVTSGIYEQYF
TGTGCCAGCAGCTTAGTTACCAGCGGCATCTACGAGCAGTACTTC
>many|TRBD2|TRBJ2-1|TRBV27
CASSSLAGGDSEQFF
TGTGCCAGCAGTTCCCTAGCGGGAGGTGATAGTGAGCAGTTCTTC
>many|.|TRBJ2-1|TRBV7-8
CASSPSQQGFSYNEQFF
TGTGCCAGCAGCCCCTCTCAACAGGGATTCTCCTACAATGAGCAGTTCTTC
>many|.|TRBJ2-4|TRBV11-3
CASSLGLPPDIQYF
TGTGCCAGCAGCTTGGGACTCCCACCCGACATTCAGTACTTC
>many|TRBD1|TRBJ2-1|TRBV7-2
CASSPGYGDRGSNEQFF
TGTGCCAGCAGCCCGGGGTATGGGGACAGGGGCTCCAATGAGCAGTTCTTC
>many|TRBD2|TRBJ2-1|TRBV2
CASSALAGVNNEQFF
TGTGCCAGCAGTGCACTAGCGGGAGTGAATAATGAGCAGTTCTTC
>many|.|TRBJ2-7|TRBV2
CASSIMGDYEQYF
TGTGCCAGCAGTATTATGGGGGACTACGAGCAGTACTTC
>many|.|TRBJ2-1|TRBV4-3
CASSQDAGSLSEQFF
TGCGCCAGCAGCCAAGACGCAGGGAGTTTAAGTGAGCAGTTCTTC
>.|.|TRBJ1-5|TRBV7-2
CASSPGQAVGQPQHF
TGTGCCAGCAGCCCGGGGCAGGCAGTTGGGCAGCCCCAGCATTTT
>many|TRBD2|TRBJ2-1|TRBV30
CAWSVLMGRAQSYNEQFF
TGTGCCTGGAGTGTACTTATGGGGAGGGCCCAGTCCTACAATGAGCAGTTCTTC
>few|.|TRBJ2-7|TRBV28
CSSLRAGSYEQYF
TGTTCCTCTTTAAGAGCAGGCTCCTACGAGCAGTACTTC
>many|.|TRBJ2-7|TRBV2
CASSFTYEQYF
TGTGCCAGCAGTTTTACCTACGAGCAGTACTTC
>many|.|TRBJ2-1|TRBV6-5
CASRPEGRDYNEQFF
TGTGCCAGCAGACCGGAGGGCCGGGACTACAATGAGCAGTTCTTC
>many|.|TRBJ2-7|TRBV20-1
CSAEAVGRVYF
TGCAGTGCTGAGGCGGTGGGCAGGGTGTACTTC
>many|.|TRBJ1-5|TRBV4-1
CASSPEWNQPQHF
TGCGCCAGCAGCCCCGAATGGAATCAGCCCCAGCATTTT
>.|TRBD2|TRBJ2-7|TRBV19
CASRPAGGTYEQYF
TGTGCCAGCCGTCCAGCGGGAGGGACCTACGAGCAGTACTTC
>many|TRBD2|TRBJ2-7|TRBV10-3
CAIQLADISEQYF
TGTGCCATCCAACTAGCGGACATTTCCGAGCAGTACTTC
>many|TRBD2|TRBJ2-5|TRBV6-2/TRBV6-3
CASSYSQREGGIQETQYF
TGTGCCAGCAGTTACTCCCAGCGGGAGGGAGGAATCCAAGAGACCCAGTACTTC
>many|TRBD2|TRBJ2-1|TRBV28
CASSLRSDSGSWEQFF
TGTGCCAGCAGTTTACGTTCTGATAGCGGGAGCTGGGAGCAGTTCTTC
>.|.|TRBJ2-2|TRBV7-2
CASSLNGGTNTGELFF
TGTGCCAGCAGCTTAAATGGCGGGACCAACACCGGGGAGCTGTTTTTT
>few|TRBD2|TRBJ2-3|TRBV7-2
CASTVGLAGTDTQYF
TGTGCCAGCACCGTGGGACTAGCGGGAACAGATACGCAGTATTTT
>many|TRBD2|TRBJ2-3|TRBV7-2
CAVGLSGASTDTQYF
TGTGCCGTAGGCCTTAGCGGGGCTAGCACAGATACGCAGTATTTT
>many|TRBD1|TRBJ1-5|TRBV27
CASSLSTGVGQPQHF
TGTGCCAGCAGTCTATCGACAGGGGTTGGTCAGCCCCAGCATTTT